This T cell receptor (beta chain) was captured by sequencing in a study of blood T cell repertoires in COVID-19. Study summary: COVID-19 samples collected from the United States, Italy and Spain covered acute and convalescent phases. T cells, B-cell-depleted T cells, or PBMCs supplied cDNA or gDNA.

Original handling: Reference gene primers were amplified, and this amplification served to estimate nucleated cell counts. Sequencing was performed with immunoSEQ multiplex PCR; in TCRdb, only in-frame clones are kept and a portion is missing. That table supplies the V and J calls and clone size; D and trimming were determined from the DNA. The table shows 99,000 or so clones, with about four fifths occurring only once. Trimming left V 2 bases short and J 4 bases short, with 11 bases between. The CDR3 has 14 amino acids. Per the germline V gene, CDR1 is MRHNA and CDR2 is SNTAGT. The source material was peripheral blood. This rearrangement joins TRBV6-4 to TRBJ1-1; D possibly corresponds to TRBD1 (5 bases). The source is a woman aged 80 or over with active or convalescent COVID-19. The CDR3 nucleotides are TGTGCCAGCAGTGACACAGACAGAGCCACTGAAGCTTTCTTT. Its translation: CASSDTDRATEAFF.